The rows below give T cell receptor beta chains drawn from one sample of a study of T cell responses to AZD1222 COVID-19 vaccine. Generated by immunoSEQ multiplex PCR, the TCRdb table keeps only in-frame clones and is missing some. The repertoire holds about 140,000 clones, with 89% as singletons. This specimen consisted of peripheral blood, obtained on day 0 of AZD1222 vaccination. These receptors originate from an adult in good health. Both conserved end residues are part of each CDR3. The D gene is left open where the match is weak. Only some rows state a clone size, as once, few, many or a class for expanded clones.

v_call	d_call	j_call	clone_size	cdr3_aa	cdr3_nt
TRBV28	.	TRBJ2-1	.	CASSFLRGNEQFF	TGTGCCAGCAGTTTTTTGAGGGGCAATGAGCAGTTCTTC
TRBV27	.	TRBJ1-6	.	CASRGRFNSPLHF	TGTGCCAGCAGGGGGAGATTTAATTCACCCCTCCACTTT
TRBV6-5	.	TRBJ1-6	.	CASSYESSYNSPLHF	TGTGCCAGCAGTTACGAGAGCTCCTATAATTCACCCCTCCACTTT
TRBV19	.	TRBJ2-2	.	CASSTGNTGELFF	TGTGCCAGTAGTACAGGAAACACCGGGGAGCTGTTTTTT
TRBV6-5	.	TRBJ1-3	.	CASSYSSGNTIYF	TGTGCCAGCAGTTACTCCTCTGGAAACACCATATATTTT
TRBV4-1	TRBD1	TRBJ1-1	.	CASSETGFKAFF	TGCGCCAGCAGCGAGACAGGGTTCAAGGCTTTCTTT
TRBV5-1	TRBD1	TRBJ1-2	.	CASSLTGGNYGYTF	TGCGCCAGCAGCTTGACAGGGGGGAACTATGGCTACACCTTC
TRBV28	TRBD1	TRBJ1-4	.	CASSSLDRDRDNEKLFF	TGTGCCAGCAGTTCCCTGGACAGGGATAGGGATAATGAAAAACTGTTTTTT
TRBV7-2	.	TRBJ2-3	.	CASSLDGAWDTQYF	TGTGCCAGCAGCTTAGATGGGGCATGGGATACGCAGTATTTT
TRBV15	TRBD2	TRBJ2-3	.	CATSRSLSGGDTQYF	TGTGCCACCAGCAGATCCCTCAGCGGGGGGGATACGCAGTATTTT
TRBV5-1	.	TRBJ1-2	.	CASSGEIWNYGYTF	TGCGCCAGCAGCGGGGAAATCTGGAACTATGGCTACACCTTC
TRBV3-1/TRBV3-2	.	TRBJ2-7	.	CASSQDSGEQYF	TGTGCCAGCAGCCAAGATTCTGGTGAGCAGTACTTC
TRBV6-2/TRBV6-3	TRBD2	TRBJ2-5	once	CASSPTSGSLQETQYF	TGTGCCAGCAGTCCGACTAGCGGGAGCTTACAAGAGACCCAGTACTTC
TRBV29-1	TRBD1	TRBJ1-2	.	CSVAHGTGLGGYTF	TGCAGCGTGGCACACGGGACAGGGTTAGGTGGCTACACCTTC
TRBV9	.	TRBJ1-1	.	CASSPRLTGNTEAFF	TGTGCCAGCAGCCCGCGATTGACAGGGAACACTGAAGCTTTCTTT
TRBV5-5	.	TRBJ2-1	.	CASSLTGRNEQFF	TGTGCCAGCAGCTTGACAGGACGAAATGAGCAGTTCTTC
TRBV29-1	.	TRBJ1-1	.	CSVQDAEAFF	TGCAGCGTCCAGGACGCTGAAGCTTTCTTT
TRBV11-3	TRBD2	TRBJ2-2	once	CASSRGLAGGTGELFF	TGTGCCAGCAGCCGCGGACTAGCGGGAGGGACCGGGGAGCTGTTTTTT
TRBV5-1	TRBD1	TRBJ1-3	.	CASSLFGQGEISGSSGNTIYF	TGCGCCAGCAGCCTATTCGGACAGGGGGAAATAAGCGGGAGCTCTGGAAACACCATATATTTT
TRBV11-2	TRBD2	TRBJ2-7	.	CASREDLLSYEQYF	TGTGCCAGCCGGGAGGACCTCCTCTCCTACGAGCAGTACTTC
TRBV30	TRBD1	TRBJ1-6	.	CAWSAGTGRSPLHF	TGTGCCTGGAGTGCGGGGACAGGGCGATCACCCCTCCACTTT
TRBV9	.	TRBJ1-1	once	CASSVGQFENTEAFF	TGTGCCAGCAGCGTCGGACAGTTCGAGAACACTGAAGCTTTCTTT
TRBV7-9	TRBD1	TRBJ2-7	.	CASSWGQFLPYEQYF	TGTGCCAGCAGCTGGGGACAGTTCTTACCCTACGAGCAGTACTTC
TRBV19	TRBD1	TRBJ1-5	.	CASRGQGAYQPQHF	TGTGCCAGTAGGGGGCAGGGGGCTTATCAGCCCCAGCATTTT
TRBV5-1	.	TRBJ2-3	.	CASQTRDTDTQYF	TGCGCCAGTCAGACTAGAGACACAGATACGCAGTATTTT
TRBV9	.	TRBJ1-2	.	CASSVAGAADYGYTF	TGTGCCAGCAGCGTAGCGGGGGCAGCTGACTATGGCTACACCTTC
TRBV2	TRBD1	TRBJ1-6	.	CASTGQGVGSPLHF	TGTGCCAGCACTGGACAGGGAGTGGGTTCACCCCTCCACTTT
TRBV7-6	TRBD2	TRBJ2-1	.	CASSFGGLASSYNEQFF	TGTGCCAGCAGCTTTGGGGGACTAGCGAGCTCCTACAATGAGCAGTTCTTC
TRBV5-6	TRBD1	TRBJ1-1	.	CASSLDRGEAFF	TGTGCCAGCAGCTTGGACAGGGGGGAAGCTTTCTTT
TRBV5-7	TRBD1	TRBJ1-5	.	CASSFRDRGHQPQHF	TGTGCCAGCAGCTTTAGGGACAGGGGGCATCAGCCCCAGCATTTT
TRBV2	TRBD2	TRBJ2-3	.	CASRLAGLDTDTQYF	TGTGCCAGCAGATTAGCGGGACTTGACACAGATACGCAGTATTTT
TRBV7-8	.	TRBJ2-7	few	CASSLGDLSSYEQYF	TGTGCCAGCAGCCTAGGGGACCTCAGCTCCTACGAGCAGTACTTC
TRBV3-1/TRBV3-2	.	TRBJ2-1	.	CASSQGDVTGTHEQFF	TGTGCCAGCAGCCAAGGAGATGTGACAGGCACTCATGAGCAGTTCTTC
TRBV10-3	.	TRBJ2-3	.	CAISEFGSTSTDTQYF	TGTGCCATCAGTGAGTTCGGGAGCACTAGCACAGATACGCAGTATTTT
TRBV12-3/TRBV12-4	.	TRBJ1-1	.	CASSAGPVEAFF	TGTGCCAGCAGCGCCGGGCCCGTGGAAGCTTTCTTT
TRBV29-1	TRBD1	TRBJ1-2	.	CSAYQGDYGYTF	TGCAGCGCGTATCAGGGGGACTATGGCTACACCTTC
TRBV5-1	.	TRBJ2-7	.	CASSLQVSYEQYF	TGCGCCAGCAGCTTACAAGTATCCTACGAGCAGTACTTC
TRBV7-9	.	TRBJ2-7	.	CASSLNRVTHEQYF	TGTGCCAGCAGCTTAAACAGGGTAACGCACGAGCAGTACTTC
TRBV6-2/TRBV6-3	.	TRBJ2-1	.	CASSYSVWGDFSYNEQFF	TGTGCCAGCAGTTACTCTGTATGGGGAGATTTCTCCTACAATGAGCAGTTCTTC
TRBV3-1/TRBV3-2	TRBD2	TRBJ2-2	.	CASSQQGLVLTGELFF	TGTGCCAGCAGCCAACAAGGACTAGTCCTCACCGGGGAGCTGTTTTTT
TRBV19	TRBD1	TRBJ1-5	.	CASSVTGGSNQPQHF	TGTGCCAGTAGTGTTACAGGGGGCAGCAATCAGCCCCAGCATTTT
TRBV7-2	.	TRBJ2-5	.	CASSSYSNQETQYF	TGTGCCAGCAGCTCTTACTCGAATCAAGAGACCCAGTACTTC
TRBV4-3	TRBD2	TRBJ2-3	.	CASSQDPSGRSTDTQYF	TGCGCCAGCAGCCAAGACCCGTCCGGGAGGAGTACAGATACGCAGTATTTT
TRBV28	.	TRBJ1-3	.	CASSWGIEGGNTIYF	TGTGCCAGCAGCTGGGGAATAGAGGGTGGAAACACCATATATTTT
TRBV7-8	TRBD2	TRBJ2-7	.	CASSLPKLSGRAIKNSYEQYF	TGTGCCAGCAGCTTACCCAAGCTTAGCGGGAGGGCAATAAAAAACTCCTACGAGCAGTACTTC
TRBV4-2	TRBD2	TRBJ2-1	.	CASSQVGGRGNEQFF	TGTGCCAGCAGCCAAGTAGGTGGGAGGGGCAATGAGCAGTTCTTC
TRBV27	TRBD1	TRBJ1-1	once	CASSRHLRQGGTEAFF	TGTGCCAGCAGTCGACACCTCAGACAGGGGGGGACTGAAGCTTTCTTT
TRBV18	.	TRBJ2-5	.	CASSPQTGRRETQYF	TGTGCCAGCTCACCACAGACAGGGAGGAGAGAGACCCAGTACTTC
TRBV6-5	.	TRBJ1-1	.	CASIPRLTNTEAFF	TGTGCCAGCATCCCCCGTCTAACGAACACTGAAGCTTTCTTT
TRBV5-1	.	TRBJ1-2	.	CASSLEGNGYTF	TGCGCCAGCAGCTTGGAAGGGAACGGCTACACCTTC
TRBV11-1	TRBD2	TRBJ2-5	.	CASSVLAGIGETQYF	TGTGCCAGCAGCGTTCTAGCGGGAATCGGGGAGACCCAGTACTTC
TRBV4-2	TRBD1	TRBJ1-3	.	CASRGQGPRSGNTIYF	TGTGCCAGCAGGGGACAGGGGCCCCGCTCTGGAAACACCATATATTTT
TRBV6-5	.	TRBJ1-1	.	CASRDSPVGRAFF	TGTGCCAGCAGAGACAGTCCTGTGGGGCGAGCTTTCTTT
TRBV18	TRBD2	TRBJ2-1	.	CASSPSAVAGAYNEQFF	TGTGCCAGCTCTCCTTCGGCGGTAGCGGGGGCCTACAATGAGCAGTTCTTC
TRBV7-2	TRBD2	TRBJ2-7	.	CASSLELGTSGSIHEQYF	TGTGCCAGCAGCTTAGAGCTCGGGACTAGCGGGAGTATCCACGAGCAGTACTTC
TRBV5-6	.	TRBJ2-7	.	CASSLSFPYEQYF	TGTGCCAGCAGTTTGAGCTTTCCCTACGAGCAGTACTTC
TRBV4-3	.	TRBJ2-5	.	CASSQDVWVWETQYF	TGCGCCAGCAGCCAAGATGTCTGGGTTTGGGAGACCCAGTACTTC
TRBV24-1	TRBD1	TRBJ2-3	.	CATRGQGTGDTQYF	TGTGCCACCAGGGGACAGGGAACAGGAGATACGCAGTATTTT
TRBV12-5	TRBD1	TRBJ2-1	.	CASGLGRQGMRNEQFF	TGTGCTAGTGGTTTGGGTCGACAGGGGATGAGGAATGAGCAGTTCTTC
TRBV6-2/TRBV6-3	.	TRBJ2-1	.	CASSYSKLRAVSYNEQFF	TGTGCCAGCAGTTACTCGAAGCTCCGGGCCGTCTCCTACAATGAGCAGTTCTTC